This T cell receptor beta chain was sequenced in a study of blood T cells in healthy people across ages. This clonotype has at least ten counts. Its antigen is currently unknown. The CDR3 length is 12 residues. Trimming removed 8 bases at V and 6 bases at J, with 13 bases between. CDR1 and CDR2 from the germline V gene are MNHEY and SVGAGI. Next came a second PCR, run for about 7 to 12 cycles, which used a sample-barcoded 5' primer along with a J-beta primer mix. Using its own MiXCR run on the 5' RACE reads, TCRdb lists one record per CDR3 protein. The sample shows around 870,000 distinct CDR3 sequences, 25% to 35% of them seen only once. Study-wide findings and caveats: As age increased, TCR beta diversity per million T cells fell in a roughly linear fashion.

The source is an elderly woman in good health. Sequenced material: blood. The gene calls are TRBV6-5 and TRBJ2-5; D is tentatively TRBD1 or TRBD2 (5 bases each). The CDR3 region is CASRGDLKTQYF. The CDR3 DNA follows: TGTGCCAGCCGAGGGGACCTAAAGACCCAGTACTTC.